This TCR beta chain is drawn from a study of blood T cell repertoires in COVID-19. Whole-study context: COVID-19 samples collected from the United States, Italy and Spain covered acute and convalescent phases. T cells, B-cell-depleted T cells, or PBMCs supplied cDNA or gDNA.

Original methodology: Estimation of nucleated cell counts was performed using reference gene primer amplification. Clones were sequenced by immunoSEQ multiplex PCR, and TCRdb holds only the in-frame ones, with some missing. V and J calls and clone size follow that table, whereas D and trimming were derived from the DNA. The sample carries over 200,000 clones, more than 75% recorded once. Germline loops: CDR1 ENHRY, CDR2 SYGVKD. V lost 6 bases, J lost 5 bases, and 9 bases stayed unmatched. The CDR3 contains 14 residues. The material sequenced was peripheral blood. The TCR comes from a middle-aged woman who had recovered from COVID-19. The chain couples TRBV10-3 to TRBJ2-5, with 7 nucleotides matching TRBD2. The CDR3 here is CAISPGRSGETQYF. For the CDR3, the DNA is TGTGCCATCAGCCCCGGACGTAGCGGGGAGACCCAGTACTTC.